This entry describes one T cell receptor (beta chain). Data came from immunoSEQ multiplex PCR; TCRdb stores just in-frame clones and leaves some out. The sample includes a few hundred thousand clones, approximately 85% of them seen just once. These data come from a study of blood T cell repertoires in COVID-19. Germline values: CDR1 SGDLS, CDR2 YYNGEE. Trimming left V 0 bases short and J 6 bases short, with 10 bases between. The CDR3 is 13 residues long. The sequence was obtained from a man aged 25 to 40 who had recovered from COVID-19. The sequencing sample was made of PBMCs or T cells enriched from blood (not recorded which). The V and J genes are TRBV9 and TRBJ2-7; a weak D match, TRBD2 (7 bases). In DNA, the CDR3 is TGTGCCAGCAGCGTAGCGGGGGGCGGCGAGCAGTACTTC. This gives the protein CASSVAGGGEQYF.